The 31 T cell receptor beta chains below all came from one sample that was sequenced in a study of T cell responses to AZD1222 COVID-19 vaccine. Profiling relied on immunoSEQ multiplex PCR, and the TCRdb table lists in-frame clones only, not all of them. The table lists more than 120,000 clones, roughly 87% of them singletons. Sequenced material: peripheral blood, taken 28 days after the second AZD1222 dose. These receptors originate from an adult who received the AZD1222 COVID-19 vaccine.

The V gene is TRBV7-2, the J gene TRBJ2-1, with D possibly being TRBD2 (6 bases). Germline V gives CDR1 SGHTA, CDR2 FQGNSA. The CDR3 runs to 14 residues. The ends were cut back, 1 base at V and 6 bases at J, with 10 bases in the middle. Here the CDR3 DNA reads TGTGCCAGCAGCTTAGTACGCGGGACCAATGAGCAGTTCTTC. Protein sequence: CASSLVRGTNEQFF.

This chain connects TRBV10-3 to TRBJ1-2; 8 nucleotides agree with TRBD1. V shed 6 bases, J shed 5 bases, and the junction held 5 bases outside the gene matches. From germline, CDR1 is ENHRY and CDR2 SYGVKD. The CDR3 totals 13 residues. CDR3 sequence: CAIRPGGAYGYTF. DNA for the CDR3: TGTGCCATCAGACCAGGGGGCGCTTATGGCTACACCTTC.

The chain uses TRBV9 and TRBJ2-7, with D unresolved. V lost 0 bases to trimming and J lost 1 base, with 8 bases between them. The CDR3 loop spans 14 amino acids. The germline V gene encodes CDR1 SGDLS and CDR2 YYNGEE. The CDR3 loop reads CASSVGRSSYEQYF. In DNA form, the CDR3 reads TGTGCCAGCAGCGTAGGGCGCTCGTCCTACGAGCAGTACTTC.

V usage is TRBV9 and J usage is TRBJ1-3; maybe TRBD1 (6 bases). The CDR3 contains 15 residues. Per germline, CDR1 SGDLS and CDR2 YYNGEE. Trimming stripped 0 bases from V and 4 bases from J, with 11 bases between. The CDR3 loop is CASSVGGATGNTIYF. Written as DNA, the CDR3 is TGTGCCAGCAGCGTAGGGGGGGCTACCGGAAACACCATATATTTT.

The chain is built from TRBV5-1 and TRBJ2-3; D perhaps matches TRBD2 (6 bases). The CDR3 covers 16 residues. Trimming pared 0 bases from V and 0 bases from J, leaving 11 bases between. Germline V gene lookup returns CDR1 SGHRS and CDR2 YFSETQ. This CDR3 is CASSLGGLSSTDTQYF. The DNA for the CDR3 is TGCGCCAGCAGCTTGGGGGGACTGTCTAGCACAGATACGCAGTATTTT.

Here the CDR3 reads CASSLDRVGANVLTF. In DNA, the CDR3 is TGCGCCAGCAGCCTTGACAGGGTTGGGGCCAACGTCCTGACTTTC. V and J are TRBV4-3 and TRBJ2-6, with 7 bases fitting TRBD1. CDR3 length: 15 amino acids. Germline values: CDR1 LGHNA, CDR2 YSLEER. Trimming cost V 4 bases and J 3 bases; bases outside gene matches: 3.

This chain connects TRBV5-1 to TRBJ1-1; possible D gene TRBD1, 5 bases. This CDR3 region has 14 residues. The germline V gene has CDR1 SGHRS and CDR2 YFSETQ. V was pared by 7 bases and J by 1 base, with 14 bases between. The CDR3 reads CASSGRPGNTEAFF. The CDR3, as DNA: TGCGCCAGCTCGGGACGCCCCGGGAACACTGAAGCTTTCTTT.

The chain carries TRBV6-6 and TRBJ2-1; D possibly corresponds to TRBD2 (8 bases). Trimming cost V 7 bases and J 8 bases, with 18 bases left between them. CDR1 is MNHNY, CDR2 SVGAGI, per germline (reference sequence). The CDR3 extends over 14 amino acids. As DNA, the CDR3 is TGTGCCAGCACTCCCGGGGGGGACAGTGATGAGCAGTTCTTC. Amino acids: CASTPGGDSDEQFF.

J is TRBJ2-5 and V is TRBV11-3; D is possibly TRBD1 (6 bases). CDR1 is SGHNT, CDR2 YENEEA, per germline. Trimming took off 1 base at V and 5 bases at J, with 20 bases between the two ends. This CDR3 is 17 amino acids long. The CDR3 sequence is CASSLGAGGQRRETQYF. DNA of the CDR3: TGTGCCAGCAGCTTAGGAGCCGGAGGACAGCGGAGGGAGACCCAGTACTTC.

This sequence joins TRBV30 and TRBJ1-1, with a possible D match to TRBD1 (5 bases). The germline V and J ends were trimmed by 3 bases and 6 bases, with 11 bases remaining between them. The CDR3 runs to 12 residues. The germline V gene has CDR1 GTSNPN and CDR2 SVGIG (reference sequence). Written as DNA, the CDR3 is TGTGCCTGGAGCCGTGGGGCCCCTGAAGCTTTCTTT. This gives the protein CAWSRGAPEAFF. The entire variable domain, with the rest obtained from reference TRBV30 and TRBJ1-1, is as follows: SQTIHQWPATLVQPVGSPLSLECTVEGTSNPNLYWYRQAAGRGLQLLFYSVGIGQISSEVPQNLSASRPQDRQFILSSKKLLLSDSGFYLCAWSRGAPEAFFGQGTRLTVV.

V gene TRBV3-1 (or the pseudogene TRBV3-2) combines with J gene TRBJ1-2; D call uncertain. Germline CDR1 and CDR2: LGHDT and YNNKEL (reference sequence). This CDR3 contains 13 residues. Trimming took 2 bases from V and 4 from J, leaving 8 bases between them. The CDR3 protein is CASSQTALYGYTF. The CDR3 coding sequence is TGTGCCAGCAGCCAAACAGCCCTCTATGGCTACACCTTC.

The chain is built from TRBV6-4 and TRBJ2-7; D uncertain. V dropped 2 bases and J dropped 3 bases, with 17 bases sitting between them. CDR3 length: 16 residues. CDR1 and CDR2 (germline): MRHNA, SNTAGT. The CDR3 loop is CASSDVRRLSLYEQYF. The CDR3 DNA reads as TGTGCCAGCAGTGACGTGCGGCGTCTATCTCTCTACGAGCAGTACTTC.

The J gene is TRBJ1-5, the V gene TRBV28, with 9 bases that match TRBD1. Germline assignment: CDR1 MDHEN and CDR2 SYDVKM. The CDR3 loop spans 14 amino acids. The ends lost 5 bases at V and 6 bases at J; junction bases unmatched: 5. CDR3: CASSDGTGIQPQHF. The CDR3 nucleotides are TGTGCCAGCAGTGACGGGACAGGGATTCAGCCCCAGCATTTT. Full variable domain (remainder filled in from reference TRBV28 and TRBJ1-5): DVKVTQSSRYLVKRTGEKVFLECVQDMDHENMFWYRQDPGLGLRLIYFSYDVKMKEKGDIPEGYSVSREKKERFSLILESASTNQTSMYLCASSDGTGIQPQHFGDGTRLSIL.

This clone was detected a few times. The chain employs TRBV18 and TRBJ2-1; 7 bases are shared with TRBD2. CDR3 length equals 17 residues. In germline, CDR1 is KGHSH, CDR2 LQKENI. J lost 4 bases, V lost 4 bases, and 13 bases had no gene match. The CDR3 region is CASSLSGRDYTYNEQFF. In DNA form, the CDR3 reads TGTGCCAGCTCACTGTCGGGACGGGACTACACGTACAATGAGCAGTTCTTC.

The chain uses TRBV1 and TRBJ1-3; the table's D call, TRBD1, has no DNA check behind it. TRBV1 is designated a pseudogene. The CDR3 loop spans 15 amino acids. CDR3 sequence: CTSSQDQGFGNTIYF. As DNA, the CDR3 is TGCACCAGCAGCCAGGACCAGGGGTTCGGAAACACCATATATTTT.

The chain carries TRBV10-3 and TRBJ1-6, with D possibly TRBD1 on 5 matching bases. CDR1 and CDR2 (germline): ENHRY, SYGVKD. The CDR3 loop spans 14 amino acids. The V end was cut by 7 bases, the J end by 7 bases, with 14 bases between. The CDR3 loop reads CAIKGATANSPLHF. The DNA of the CDR3 is TGTGCCATCAAAGGTGCGACAGCCAATTCACCCCTCCACTTT.

The chain has TRBV6-5 and TRBJ2-5, with 7 positions matching TRBD1. CDR1 MNHEY and CDR2 SVGAGI come from the germline V gene. J lost 3 bases, V lost 10 bases, and 8 bases had no gene match. This CDR3 has 13 amino acids. The CDR3 protein is CATSSGQEETQYF. The CDR3, as DNA: TGTGCCACATCGTCCGGACAGGAAGAGACCCAGTACTTC.

The chain uses TRBV3-1 (or the pseudogene TRBV3-2) and TRBJ1-1; D is perhaps TRBD1 (6 bases). The ends were cut back, 3 bases at V and 4 bases at J, with 12 bases in the middle. From germline, CDR1 is LGHDT and CDR2 YNNKEL (reference sequence). The CDR3 loop spans 14 amino acids. CDR3 in DNA: TGTGCCAGCAGCCAGGTTGGAGGGGGCACTGAAGCTTTCTTT. Residues: CASSQVGGGTEAFF.

This clone was picked up a small number of times. This chain links TRBV24-1 with TRBJ1-4; 7 positions agree with TRBD1. The CDR3 consists of 13 residues. The germline gives CDR1 KGHDR, CDR2 SFDVKD. Trimming cost V 8 bases and J 11 bases; bases outside gene matches: 10. Here the CDR3 DNA reads TGTGCCACCATCGGGCCAGGGGGGTGGAAACTGTTTTTT. Residues: CATIGPGGWKLFF.

In this sample, this clone turned up once. The CDR3 sequence: CASSPSNEQFF. Written as DNA, the CDR3 is TGTGCCAGCAGCCCCTCAAATGAGCAGTTCTTC. V usage is TRBV28 and J usage is TRBJ2-1, with D hard to call. The germline V gene encodes CDR1 MDHEN and CDR2 SYDVKM. Trimming stripped 6 bases from V and 7 bases from J, with 7 bases between. The CDR3 spans 11 residues.

The chain employs TRBV10-3 and TRBJ2-1; 10 positions agree with TRBD2. Germline CDR1 ENHRY, CDR2 SYGVKD. CDR3 length: 16 amino acids. Germline trimming cut 5 bases from V and 2 bases from J; bases unmatched to any gene: 6. Here the CDR3 DNA reads TGTGCCATCAGTACCGGGACTAGCGAAGCCTACAATGAGCAGTTCTTC. Its translation: CAISTGTSEAYNEQFF.

The chain employs TRBV28 and TRBJ1-5; D possibly corresponds to TRBD1 (5 bases). V was shortened by 6 bases and J by 4 bases, with 13 bases between the two germline ends. CDR3 length: 14 residues. In germline, CDR1 is MDHEN, CDR2 SYDVKM. The CDR3 coding sequence is TGTGCCAGCAGCCTGCCCCAGGGAAATCAGCCCCAGCATTTT. Residues: CASSLPQGNQPQHF.

The V and J genes are TRBV28 and TRBJ2-1, with D possibly being TRBD2 (6 bases). Trimming left V 2 bases short and J 0 bases short, with 11 bases between. The CDR3 covers 16 residues. Germline V gene lookup returns CDR1 MDHEN and CDR2 SYDVKM. The CDR3 loop reads CASSLTGTGSYNEQFF. The CDR3 DNA sequence: TGTGCCAGCAGTTTAACCGGGACTGGCTCCTACAATGAGCAGTTCTTC.

The chain joins TRBV6-2 or TRBV6-3 to TRBJ1-1, with D perhaps matching TRBD1 (5 bases). V gave up 2 bases and J gave up 7 bases, with 14 bases separating them. Germline V gene sequence: CDR1 MNHEY, CDR2 SVGEGT. The CDR3 is made up of 14 amino acids. The CDR3 here is CASSYSGGEVEAFF. CDR3 in DNA: TGTGCCAGCAGTTACAGTGGGGGTGAAGTTGAAGCTTTCTTT.

V and J are TRBV7-9 and TRBJ2-2; D is perhaps TRBD1 (6 bases). The CDR3 is 17 residues long. Trimming stripped 0 bases from V and 6 bases from J, with 17 bases between. Germline lookup yields CDR1 SEHNR and CDR2 FQNEAQ (reference sequence). CDR3 protein: CASSLAYGTTGSGELFF. Written as DNA, the CDR3 is TGTGCCAGCAGCTTAGCGTATGGGACAACGGGTTCCGGGGAGCTGTTTTTT.

There are a few counts of this clone. V usage is TRBV7-3 and J usage is TRBJ2-3, with D possibly being TRBD1 (5 bases). CDR1 is SGHTA, CDR2 FQGTGA, per germline. The CDR3 is made up of 15 amino acids. V lost 4 bases and J lost 0, with 11 bases in between. CDR3 protein: CASSYSGFSTDTQYF. The CDR3 bases are TGTGCCAGCAGCTACTCAGGGTTTAGCACAGATACGCAGTATTTT.

The chain is built from TRBV12-3 or TRBV12-4 and TRBJ1-1; D unresolved. This CDR3 has 11 amino acids. V gave up 2 bases and J gave up 6 bases, with 4 bases separating them. CDR3 in amino acids: CASSLSAEAFF. Written as DNA, the CDR3 is TGTGCCAGCAGTTTATCCGCTGAAGCTTTCTTT.

The chain's CDR3 is CAWIIRTGELFF. In nucleotides, the CDR3 is TGTGCCTGGATTATCCGCACCGGGGAGCTGTTTTTT. The genes are TRBV30 and TRBJ2-2; no definite D call. CDR1 and CDR2 from the germline V gene are GTSNPN and SVGIG (reference sequence). V was trimmed by 4 bases and J by 4 bases, leaving 7 bases between them. The CDR3 is made up of 12 amino acids.

CDR3 sequence: CASSLAPGGNTGELFF. CDR3 nucleotides: TGCGCCAGCAGCTTGGCCCCAGGGGGGAACACCGGGGAGCTGTTTTTT. The gene calls are TRBV5-1 and TRBJ2-2, with 7 bases identical to TRBD1. Germline assignment: CDR1 SGHRS and CDR2 YFSETQ. The CDR3 is 16 amino acids. After removal of 0 bases from V and 1 base from J, the junction contained 3 bases not matched to a gene.

The chain is built from TRBV12-3 or TRBV12-4 and TRBJ1-2; D is perhaps TRBD1 (6 bases). V was clipped by 4 bases and J by 6 bases, with 12 bases between them. The CDR3 consists of 13 residues. CDR3 DNA sequence: TGTGCCAGCAGTTACCTTCAGGGGAATGGCTACACCTTC. It yields the protein CASSYLQGNGYTF.

This chain joins TRBV4-3 and TRBJ2-5; TRBD1 matches 7 bases. V gave up 4 bases and J gave up 2 bases; unmatched junction bases: 4. The CDR3 length is 14 residues. Germline CDR1 reads LGHNA; CDR2 reads YSLEER. CDR3 in DNA: TGCGCCAGCAGCCCCGACAGGGTACAAGAGACCCAGTACTTC. Amino acid sequence: CASSPDRVQETQYF.